A selection of T cell receptor beta chains follows, all from one sample in a study of shared clonotypes between healthy human individuals. Only in-frame clones appear in the TCRdb table, and some are missing; sequencing was by immunoSEQ multiplex PCR. The sample contains about half a million clones, approximately 79% of which appear only once. The sample comprised PBMCs. The receptor set was obtained from a woman aged 35 to 49 in good health. Some clones in this sample may be carry-over from other donors' samples. The CDR3 runs from the conserved cysteine through the conserved F or W. A D gene is named only where the DNA matches it firmly. Clone size, where shown, is once, few, many, or a class for clones that have expanded.

j_call clone_size v_call d_call cdr3_aa cdr3_nt
TRBJ2-1 once TRBV27 - CASSRRELNEQFF TGTGCCAGCAGTCGCAGGGAACTAAATGAGCAGTTCTTC
TRBJ2-1 - TRBV4-1 - CASSQLTGMYNEQFF TGCGCCAGCAGCCAACTCACCGGGATGTACAATGAGCAGTTCTTC
TRBJ2-1 - TRBV11-3 TRBD1 CASSLGRDRFNEQFF TGTGCCAGCAGCTTAGGCCGGGACAGGTTCAATGAGCAGTTCTTC
TRBJ1-2 - TRBV15 - CATSRDGVLGYTF TGTGCCACCAGCAGAGATGGCGTGTTGGGCTACACCTTC
TRBJ1-3 - TRBV19 - CASSRSRSGNTIYF TGTGCCAGTAGCCGGAGCCGCTCTGGAAACACCATATATTTT
TRBJ2-6 - TRBV28 - CASSSPLVSAGGANVLTF TGTGCCAGCAGCTCCCCCCTTGTTTCCGCGGGGGGGGCCAACGTCCTGACTTTC
TRBJ1-1 few TRBV28 - CASRTLSTEAFF TGTGCCAGCAGGACGCTGAGCACTGAAGCTTTCTTT
TRBJ1-1 once TRBV15 - CATSPQGNTEAFF TGTGCCACCAGCCCCCAGGGGAACACTGAAGCTTTCTTT
TRBJ1-5 - TRBV19 - CASSRSGGNQPQHF TGTGCCAGTAGTCGGTCAGGGGGCAATCAGCCCCAGCATTTT
TRBJ2-5 once TRBV29-1 - CSVSTEIQETQYF TGCAGCGTTTCCACAGAAATCCAAGAGACCCAGTACTTC
TRBJ2-3 - TRBV5-4 - CASREGTFGTDTQYF TGTGCCAGCAGGGAGGGGACATTTGGCACAGATACGCAGTATTTT
TRBJ2-7 - TRBV6-1 - CASKPSATYEQYF TGTGCCAGCAAGCCTAGCGCAACCTACGAGCAGTACTTC
TRBJ1-5 - TRBV19 - CASSIDRRLDQPQHF TGTGCCAGTAGTATAGATCGGAGGTTGGATCAGCCCCAGCATTTT
TRBJ2-5 few TRBV10-3 - CAISEYLPGDIQETQYF TGTGCCATCAGTGAGTACCTGCCAGGGGACATCCAAGAGACCCAGTACTTC
TRBJ1-1 - TRBV7-3 - CASSPRGAWTEAFF TGTGCCAGCAGCCCTCGAGGGGCTTGGACTGAAGCTTTCTTT
TRBJ2-3 few TRBV5-5 - CASSLVLRGDTQYF TGTGCCAGCAGCTTGGTCCTACGGGGAGATACGCAGTATTTT